The text below deals with one T cell receptor beta chain. The antigen remains unidentified. Some clones are missing from TCRdb's copy, which holds only in-frame ones; the method was immunoSEQ multiplex PCR. The sample contains about 160,000 clones, around 92% of which appear only once. CDR3 length: 14 residues. Germline CDR1 reads MNHNS; CDR2 reads SASEGT. V was trimmed by 3 bases and J by 2 bases, leaving 9 bases between them. This entry is derived from a study of cytomegalovirus exposure and HLA in healthy donors. The donors were members of the validation cohort, which comprised about 120 subjects and was separate from the first cohort of roughly 700 subjects. Study findings and constraints: The authors enumerated 150 to 200 TCR beta chains as linked to cytomegalovirus. A subsequent analysis found that TCR clusters from the first cohort also tended to co-occur in the approximately 130 validation repertoires, with about 94% of cluster scores above 0.

This sequence originates from a man aged 18 to 29 in good health and CMV-seropositive. The chain combines TRBV6-1 with TRBJ2-3; the D is unclear. Sequenced material: PBMCs. CDR3 residues: CASSDLGYTDTQYF. In DNA, the CDR3 is TGTGCCAGCAGTGATCTGGGCTACACAGATACGCAGTATTTT.